These 8 T cell receptor beta chains share one sample of origin, sequenced in a study of response to subunit inactivated influenza vaccine. TCRdb recomputed calls from the RT-PCR reads with MiXCR, one row per CDR3 protein. The sample has under 500,000 distinct CDR3 sequences, approximately 9.9% seen once. Sequencing used PBMCs from blood, obtained about 40 days after vaccination. The receptors were gathered from a man in his forties or fifties who received an inactivated influenza vaccine.

This clonotype was recorded at least ten times. V gene TRBV11-2 combines with J gene TRBJ2-2; D not certain. This CDR3 contains 14 residues. The V end was cut by 1 base, the J end by 0 bases, with 3 bases between. Germline CDR1 SGHAT, CDR2 FQNNGV. The CDR3 protein is CASSLVTNTGELFF. DNA for the CDR3: TGTGCCAGCAGCTTAGTTACGAACACCGGGGAGCTGTTTTTT.

This clonotype was detected only a few times. This CDR3 reads CASMLGGGPVYEQFF. CDR3 coding DNA: TGTGCCAGCATGCTAGGGGGAGGCCCGGTCTATGAGCAGTTCTTC. V usage is TRBV12-3 or TRBV12-4 and J usage is TRBJ2-1; possibly TRBD1 or TRBD2 for D (6 bases each). V was clipped by 7 bases and J by 8 bases, with 21 bases between them. The CDR3 loop spans 15 amino acids.

This clonotype was observed a few times. This chain links TRBV7-2 with TRBJ2-7, with TRBD2 identical over 10 bases. This CDR3 comprises 16 residues. Germline V CDR1 and CDR2: SGHTA, FQGNSA. J lost 0 bases, V lost 0 bases, and 2 bases had no gene match. The CDR3 DNA follows: TGTGCCAGCAGCTTAGCCAGGACTAGCGGCTCCTACGAGCAGTACTTC. Its translation: CASSLARTSGSYEQYF. The whole variable domain, filled in from reference TRBV7-2 and TRBJ2-7, reads GAGVSQSPSNKVTEKGKDVELRCDPISGHTALYWYRQSLGQGLEFLIYFQGNSAPDKSGLPSDRFSAERTGGSVSTLTIQRTQQEDSAVYLCASSLARTSGSYEQYFGPGTRLTVT.

The table lists this clonotype with many counts. This chain uses TRBV20-1 with TRBJ1-4; no reliable D call. Germline loops: CDR1 DFQATT, CDR2 SNEGSKA (reference sequence). CDR3 length: 16 amino acids. Between the trimmed V and J ends, which lost 0 bases and 0 bases, there was a span of 11 bases. The CDR3 region has the DNA TGCAGTGCTAGAGATCCCCGGCATACAACTAATGAAAAACTGTTTTTT. Translation gives CSARDPRHTTNEKLFF.

The chain employs TRBV29-1 and TRBJ2-1; D possibly matches TRBD1 or TRBD2 (5 bases each). Trimming took off 5 bases at V and 9 bases at J, with 23 bases between the two ends. Germline values: CDR1 SQVTM, CDR2 ANQGSEA. The CDR3 length is 15 residues. The chain's CDR3 is CSVFPGTRGRGEQFF. In nucleotides, the CDR3 is TGCAGCGTTTTCCCGGGGACGAGGGGACGAGGTGAGCAGTTCTTC.

The chain has TRBV30 and TRBJ1-2; D ambiguous. The CDR3 loop spans 11 amino acids. With 1 base removed from V and 4 bases from J, the gap between germline ends came to 4 bases. The germline gives CDR1 GTSNPN, CDR2 SVGIG (reference sequence). The CDR3 DNA sequence: TGTGCCTGGAGTGACAGCTATGGCTACACCTTC. Translating it yields CAWSDSYGYTF.

This clonotype was detected a few times. CDR3 residues: CASTPLSSYNEQFF. The DNA of the CDR3 is TGTGCCAGCACCCCGCTTAGCTCCTACAATGAGCAGTTCTTC. V usage is TRBV7-8 and J usage is TRBJ2-1; D not resolved. V was pared by 7 bases and J by 0 bases, with 10 bases between. This CDR3 contains 14 residues. CDR1 is SGHVS, CDR2 FQNEAQ, per germline.

This clonotype was picked up a small number of times. J is TRBJ2-1 and V is TRBV5-1, with a possible D match to TRBD1 (5 bases). The germline V gene has CDR1 SGHRS and CDR2 YFSETQ. CDR3 length: 13 amino acids. The V and J ends lost 2 bases and 5 bases respectively, with 8 bases between them. The CDR3 is CASSFTRDNEQFF. The DNA of the CDR3 is TGCGCCAGCAGCTTCACCAGGGACAATGAGCAGTTCTTC.